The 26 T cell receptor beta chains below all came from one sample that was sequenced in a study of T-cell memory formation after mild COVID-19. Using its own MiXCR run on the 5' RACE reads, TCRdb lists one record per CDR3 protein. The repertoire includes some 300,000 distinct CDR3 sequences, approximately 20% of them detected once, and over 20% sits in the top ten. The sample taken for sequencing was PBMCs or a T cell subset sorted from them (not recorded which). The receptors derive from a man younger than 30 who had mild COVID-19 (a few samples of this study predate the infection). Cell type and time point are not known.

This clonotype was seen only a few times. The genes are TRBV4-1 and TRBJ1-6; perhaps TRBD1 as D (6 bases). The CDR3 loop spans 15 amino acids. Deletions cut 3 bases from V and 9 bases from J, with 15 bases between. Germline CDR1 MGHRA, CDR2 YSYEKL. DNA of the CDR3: TGCGCCAGCAGCCAGGCATGGGGGGCGCGTTCACCCCTCCACTTT. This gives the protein CASSQAWGARSPLHF.

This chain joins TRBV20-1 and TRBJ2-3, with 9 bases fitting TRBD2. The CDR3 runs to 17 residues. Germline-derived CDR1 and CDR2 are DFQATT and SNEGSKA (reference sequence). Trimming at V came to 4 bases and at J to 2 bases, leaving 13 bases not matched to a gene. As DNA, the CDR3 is TGCAGTGCTACACCCGGACTAGCGTCAACCCACACAGATACGCAGTATTTT. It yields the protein CSATPGLASTHTDTQYF.

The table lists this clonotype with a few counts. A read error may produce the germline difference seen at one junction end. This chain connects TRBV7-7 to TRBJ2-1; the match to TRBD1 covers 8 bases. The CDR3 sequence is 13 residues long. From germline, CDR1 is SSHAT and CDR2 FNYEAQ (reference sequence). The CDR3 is CASSSDRDREQFF. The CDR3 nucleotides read TGTGCTAGCAGCTCGGACAGGGATCGTGAGCAGTTCTTC. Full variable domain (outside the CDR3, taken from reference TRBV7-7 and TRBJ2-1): GAGVSQSPRYKVTKRGQDVTLRCDPISSHATLYWYQQALGQGPEFLTYFNYEAQPDKSGLPSDRFSAERPEGSISTLTIQRTEQRDSAMYRCASSSDRDREQFFGPGTRLTVL.

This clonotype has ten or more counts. CDR3 loop: CASTQDGGNSPLHF. In DNA, the CDR3 is TGTGCCAGCACCCAAGACGGCGGGAATTCACCCCTCCACTTT. The chain combines TRBV7-9 with TRBJ1-6; D is ambiguous. CDR1 is SEHNR and CDR2 is FQNEAQ in the germline V gene (reference sequence). The CDR3 is 14 amino acids. Trimming stripped 7 bases from V and 7 bases from J, with 14 bases between.

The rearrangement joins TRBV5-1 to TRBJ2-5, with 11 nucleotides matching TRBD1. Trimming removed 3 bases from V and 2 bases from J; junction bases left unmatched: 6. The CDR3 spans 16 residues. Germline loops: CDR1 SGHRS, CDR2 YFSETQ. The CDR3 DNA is TGCGCCAGCAGCTGGACAGGGGGCGTCCTTCAAGAGACCCAGTACTTC. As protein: CASSWTGGVLQETQYF.

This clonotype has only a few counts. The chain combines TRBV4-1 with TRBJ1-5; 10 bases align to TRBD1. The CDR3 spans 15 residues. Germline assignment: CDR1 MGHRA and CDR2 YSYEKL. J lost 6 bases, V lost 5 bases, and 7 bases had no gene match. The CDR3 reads CASSSGQGLGQPQHF. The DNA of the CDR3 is TGCGCCAGCAGCTCGGGACAGGGGTTGGGTCAGCCCCAGCATTTT.

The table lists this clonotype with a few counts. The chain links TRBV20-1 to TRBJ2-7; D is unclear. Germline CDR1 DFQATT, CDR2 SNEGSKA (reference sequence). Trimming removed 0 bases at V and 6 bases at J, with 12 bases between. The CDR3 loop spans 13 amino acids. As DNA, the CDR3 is TGCAGTGCTAGAGATCCCCGGACCCTCGAGCAGTACTTC. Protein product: CSARDPRTLEQYF.

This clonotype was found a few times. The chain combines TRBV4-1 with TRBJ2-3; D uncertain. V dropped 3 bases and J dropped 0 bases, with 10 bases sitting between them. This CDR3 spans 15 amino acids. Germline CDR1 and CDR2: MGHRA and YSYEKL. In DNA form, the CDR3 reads TGCGCCAGCAGCCAGACACCGACCAGCACAGATACGCAGTATTTT. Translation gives CASSQTPTSTDTQYF.

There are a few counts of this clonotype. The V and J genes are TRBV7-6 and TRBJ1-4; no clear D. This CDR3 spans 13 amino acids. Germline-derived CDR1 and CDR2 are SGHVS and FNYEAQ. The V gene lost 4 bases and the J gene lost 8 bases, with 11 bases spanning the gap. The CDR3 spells CASSSPRSEKLFF. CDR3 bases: TGTGCCAGCAGCTCCCCCAGGTCCGAAAAACTGTTTTTT.

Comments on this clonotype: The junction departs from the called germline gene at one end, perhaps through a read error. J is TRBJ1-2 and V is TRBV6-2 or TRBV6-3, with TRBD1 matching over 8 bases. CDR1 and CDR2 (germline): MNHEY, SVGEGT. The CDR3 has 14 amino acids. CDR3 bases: TGTGCCGGCAGCCGGACAGGGAGGGACTATGGCTACACCTTC. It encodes CAGSRTGRDYGYTF.

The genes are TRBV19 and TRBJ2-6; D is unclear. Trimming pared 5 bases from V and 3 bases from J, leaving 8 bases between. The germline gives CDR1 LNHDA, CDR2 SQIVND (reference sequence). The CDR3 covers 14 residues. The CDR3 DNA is TGTGCCAGTAGTGTGCAAGTTGGGGCCAACGTCCTGACTTTC. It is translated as CASSVQVGANVLTF. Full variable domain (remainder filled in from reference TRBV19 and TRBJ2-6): DGGITQSPKYLFRKEGQNVTLSCEQNLNHDAMYWYRQDPGQGLRLIYYSQIVNDFQKGDIAEGYSVSREKKESFPLTVTSAQKNPTAFYLCASSVQVGANVLTFGAGSRLTVL.

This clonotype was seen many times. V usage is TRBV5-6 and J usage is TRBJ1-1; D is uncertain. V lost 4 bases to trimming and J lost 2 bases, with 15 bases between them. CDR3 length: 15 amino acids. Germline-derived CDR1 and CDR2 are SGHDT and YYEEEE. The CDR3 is CASSLWSGFNTEAFF. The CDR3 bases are TGTGCCAGCAGCCTATGGAGCGGATTTAACACTGAAGCTTTCTTT.

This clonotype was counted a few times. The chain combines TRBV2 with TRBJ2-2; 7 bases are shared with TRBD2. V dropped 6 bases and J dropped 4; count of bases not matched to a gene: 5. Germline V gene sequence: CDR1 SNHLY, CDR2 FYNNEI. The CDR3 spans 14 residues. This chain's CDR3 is CASRQRGATGELFF. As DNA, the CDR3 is TGTGCCAGCAGGCAGCGGGGAGCCACCGGGGAGCTGTTTTTT.

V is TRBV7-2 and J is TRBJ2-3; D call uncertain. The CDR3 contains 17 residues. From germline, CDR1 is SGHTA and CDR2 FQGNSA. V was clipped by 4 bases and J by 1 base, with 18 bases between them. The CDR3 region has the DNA TGTGCCAGCAGCTCAAGAGCCAGAGTCTCCCGCACAGATACGCAGTATTTT. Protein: CASSSRARVSRTDTQYF. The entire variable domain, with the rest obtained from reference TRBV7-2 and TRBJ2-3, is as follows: GAGVSQSPSNKVTEKGKDVELRCDPISGHTALYWYRQSLGQGLEFLIYFQGNSAPDKSGLPSDRFSAERTGGSVSTLTIQRTQQEDSAVYLCASSSRARVSRTDTQYFGPGTRLTVL.

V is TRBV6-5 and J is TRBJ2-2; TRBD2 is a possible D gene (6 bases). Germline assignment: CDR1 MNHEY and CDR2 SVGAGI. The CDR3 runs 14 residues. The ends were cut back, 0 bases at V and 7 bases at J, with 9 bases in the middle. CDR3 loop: CASSYSRGGGELFF. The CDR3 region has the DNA TGTGCCAGCAGTTACTCTAGGGGAGGCGGGGAGCTGTTTTTT.

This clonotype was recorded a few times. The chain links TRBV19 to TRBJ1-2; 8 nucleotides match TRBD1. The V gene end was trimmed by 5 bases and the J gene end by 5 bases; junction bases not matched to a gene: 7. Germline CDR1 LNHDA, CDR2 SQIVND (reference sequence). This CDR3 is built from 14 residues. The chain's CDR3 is CASSPDRGDYGYTF. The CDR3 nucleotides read TGTGCCAGTAGTCCCGACAGGGGAGATTATGGCTACACCTTC.

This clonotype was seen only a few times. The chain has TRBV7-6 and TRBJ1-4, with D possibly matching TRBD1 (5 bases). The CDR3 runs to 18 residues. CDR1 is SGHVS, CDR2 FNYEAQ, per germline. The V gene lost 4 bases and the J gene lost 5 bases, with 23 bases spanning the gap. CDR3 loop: CASSSLLMGDRENEKLFF. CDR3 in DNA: TGTGCCAGCAGCTCCCTCTTGATGGGGGACCGGGAAAATGAAAAACTGTTTTTT. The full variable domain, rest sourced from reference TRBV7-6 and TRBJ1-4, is GAGVSQSPRYKVTKRGQDVALRCDPISGHVSLYWYRQALGQGPEFLTYFNYEAQQDKSGLPNDRFSAERPEGSISTLTIQRTEQRDSAMYRCASSSLLMGDRENEKLFFGSGTQLSVL.

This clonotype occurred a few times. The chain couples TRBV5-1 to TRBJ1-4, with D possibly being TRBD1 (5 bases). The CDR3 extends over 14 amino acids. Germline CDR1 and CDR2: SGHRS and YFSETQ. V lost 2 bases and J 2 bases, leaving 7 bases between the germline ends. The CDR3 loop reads CASSLDSTNEKLFF. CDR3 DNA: TGCGCCAGCAGCTTAGACAGTACTAATGAAAAACTGTTTTTT.

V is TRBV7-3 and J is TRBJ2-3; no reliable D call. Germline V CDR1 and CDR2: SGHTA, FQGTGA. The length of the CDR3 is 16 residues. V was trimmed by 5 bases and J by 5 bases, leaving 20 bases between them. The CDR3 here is CASSAIPRVLQDTQYF. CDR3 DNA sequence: TGTGCCAGCAGCGCTATACCAAGGGTACTACAAGATACGCAGTATTTT.

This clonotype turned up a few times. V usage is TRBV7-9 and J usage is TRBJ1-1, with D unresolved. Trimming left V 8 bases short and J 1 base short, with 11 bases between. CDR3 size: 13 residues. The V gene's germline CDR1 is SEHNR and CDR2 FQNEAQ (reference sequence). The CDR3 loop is CASLPIGNTEAFF. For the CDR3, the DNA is TGTGCCAGCTTACCTATCGGGAACACTGAAGCTTTCTTT. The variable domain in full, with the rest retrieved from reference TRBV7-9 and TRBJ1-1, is DTGVSQNPRHKITKRGQNVTFRCDPISEHNRLYWYRQTLGQGPEFLTYFQNEAQLEKSRLLSDRFSAERPKGSFSTLEIQRTEQGDSAMYLCASLPIGNTEAFFGQGTRLTVV.

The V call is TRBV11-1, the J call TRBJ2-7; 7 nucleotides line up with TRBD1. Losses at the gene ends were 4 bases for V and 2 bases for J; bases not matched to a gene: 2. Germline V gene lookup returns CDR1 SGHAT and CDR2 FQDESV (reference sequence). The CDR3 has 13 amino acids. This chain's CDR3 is CASSWTGTYEQYV. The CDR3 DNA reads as TGTGCCAGCAGCTGGACAGGAACCTACGAGCAGTACGTC.

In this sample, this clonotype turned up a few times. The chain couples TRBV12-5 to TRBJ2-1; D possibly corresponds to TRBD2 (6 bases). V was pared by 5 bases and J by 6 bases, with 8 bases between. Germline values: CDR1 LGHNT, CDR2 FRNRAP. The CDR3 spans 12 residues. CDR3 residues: CASGLGGNEQFF. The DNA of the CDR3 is TGTGCTAGTGGTCTGGGGGGCAATGAGCAGTTCTTC.

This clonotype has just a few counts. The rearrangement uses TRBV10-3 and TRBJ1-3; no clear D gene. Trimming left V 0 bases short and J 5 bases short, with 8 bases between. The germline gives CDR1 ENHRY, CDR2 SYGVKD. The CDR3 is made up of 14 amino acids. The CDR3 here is CAISESSTRNTIYF. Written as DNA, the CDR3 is TGTGCCATCAGTGAGTCGTCTACGAGAAACACCATATATTTT.

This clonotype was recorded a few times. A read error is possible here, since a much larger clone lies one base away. CDR3 nucleotide sequence: TGCGCCAGCAGCTTGCACCAAGAGACCCAGTACTTC. Translating it yields CASSLHQETQYF. The rearrangement joins TRBV5-1 to TRBJ2-5; D ambiguous. V lost 1 base and J lost 0, with 1 base in between. The germline CDR1 and CDR2 sequences are SGHRS and YFSETQ. The CDR3 is 12 amino acids.

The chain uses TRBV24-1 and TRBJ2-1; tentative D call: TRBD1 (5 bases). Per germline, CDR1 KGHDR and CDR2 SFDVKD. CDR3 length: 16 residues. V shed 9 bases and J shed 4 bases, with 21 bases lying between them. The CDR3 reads CATGSAHGANYNEQFF. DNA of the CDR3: TGTGCCACCGGTAGTGCCCATGGGGCGAATTACAATGAGCAGTTCTTC.

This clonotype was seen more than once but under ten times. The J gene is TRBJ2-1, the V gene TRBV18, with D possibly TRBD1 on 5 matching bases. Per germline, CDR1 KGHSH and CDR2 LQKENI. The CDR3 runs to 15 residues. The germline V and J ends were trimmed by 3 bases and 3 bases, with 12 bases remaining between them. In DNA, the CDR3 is TGTGCCAGCTCACCTTCAGGAACAGGCTACAATGAGCAGTTCTTC. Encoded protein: CASSPSGTGYNEQFF.